This is a list of T cell receptor beta chains from one sample in a study of radiotherapy plus CTLA-4 blockade in lung cancer. The repertoire was sequenced with immunoSEQ multiplex PCR; TCRdb's copy has only in-frame clones and lacks some. The sample contains approximately 60,000 clones, around 80% of which appear only once. The sample was peripheral blood, taken from a patient treated with radiotherapy plus ipilimumab. These receptors originate from a human donor with non-small cell lung cancer whose response to radiotherapy plus ipilimumab could not be evaluated. CDR3s include the opening cysteine and the closing phenylalanine or tryptophan. Fields, in order: J gene, V gene, CDR3 protein.

j_gene: TRBJ1-2; v_gene: TRBV29-1; CDR3aa: CSVEDRGRGGYTF
j_gene: TRBJ1-2; v_gene: TRBV27; CDR3aa: CASSSDSFYGYTF
j_gene: TRBJ1-1; v_gene: TRBV4-1; CDR3aa: CASSHPGQPNTEAFF
j_gene: TRBJ1-2; v_gene: TRBV4-3; CDR3aa: CASSQVNVGAMGYTF
j_gene: TRBJ2-2; v_gene: TRBV10-3; CDR3aa: CAIGGLAGQNTGELFF
j_gene: TRBJ2-7; v_gene: TRBV9; CDR3aa: CASSVGSGAYYEQYF
j_gene: TRBJ2-7; v_gene: TRBV27; CDR3aa: CASSFSGQGGTYEQYF
j_gene: TRBJ1-3; v_gene: TRBV6-1; CDR3aa: CASSGLVSGNTIYF
j_gene: TRBJ2-3; v_gene: TRBV6-5; CDR3aa: CASTSQLRQYF
j_gene: TRBJ1-2; v_gene: TRBV27; CDR3aa: CASSPRGPLSGYTF
j_gene: TRBJ1-3; v_gene: TRBV19; CDR3aa: CASASGVGNTIYF
j_gene: TRBJ1-2; v_gene: TRBV21-1; CDR3aa: CARDRGPIYGYTF
j_gene: TRBJ2-3; v_gene: TRBV6-1; CDR3aa: CASSERGRGSTDTQYF
j_gene: TRBJ1-2; v_gene: TRBV30; CDR3aa: CAWSAGQFYGYTF
j_gene: TRBJ2-1; v_gene: TRBV2; CDR3aa: CASSAQGGPNEQFF
j_gene: TRBJ2-5; v_gene: TRBV2; CDR3aa: CASRLEVGTLKETQYF
j_gene: TRBJ2-7; v_gene: TRBV7-9; CDR3aa: CASSTQTYEQYF
j_gene: TRBJ2-7; v_gene: TRBV2; CDR3aa: CASSGTSGTYEQYF
j_gene: TRBJ2-7; v_gene: TRBV11-2; CDR3aa: CASIGGGSSYEQYF
j_gene: TRBJ2-3; v_gene: TRBV7-9; CDR3aa: CASSVGSGSRTDTQYF
j_gene: TRBJ1-5; v_gene: TRBV18; CDR3aa: CASSYDGQSNQPQHF
j_gene: TRBJ2-7; v_gene: TRBV27; CDR3aa: CASSLDGDSDSRYF
j_gene: TRBJ2-7; v_gene: TRBV4-1; CDR3aa: CASSQEQTSGRGGKYF
j_gene: TRBJ2-5; v_gene: TRBV5-4; CDR3aa: CASSRTGEQETQYF
j_gene: TRBJ1-2; v_gene: TRBV11-2; CDR3aa: CASSRQGQGLYGYTF
j_gene: TRBJ2-2; v_gene: TRBV4-1; CDR3aa: CASSPGLANTGELFF
j_gene: TRBJ2-1; v_gene: TRBV5-1; CDR3aa: CASSLSSGGTNNEQFF
j_gene: TRBJ2-3; v_gene: TRBV10-3; CDR3aa: CAISVSSGLTDTQYF
j_gene: TRBJ1-2; v_gene: TRBV28; CDR3aa: CASSSATKGHYGYTF
j_gene: TRBJ2-4; v_gene: TRBV30; CDR3aa: CAWSVGTGGIKNIQYF
j_gene: TRBJ1-6; v_gene: TRBV18; CDR3aa: CASSLNRVRGSGNSPLHF
j_gene: TRBJ2-1; v_gene: TRBV9; CDR3aa: CASTGGGEYNEQFF
j_gene: TRBJ2-1; v_gene: TRBV5-1; CDR3aa: CASKKTGGLAGGSSYNEQFF
j_gene: TRBJ2-7; v_gene: TRBV6-1; CDR3aa: CATRQATYEQYF
j_gene: TRBJ1-2; v_gene: TRBV2; CDR3aa: CASSTPVEGGNYGYTF
j_gene: TRBJ1-1; v_gene: TRBV18; CDR3aa: CASSPAVGGTEAFF
j_gene: TRBJ2-2; v_gene: TRBV18; CDR3aa: CASSVTSGRRGGELFF
j_gene: TRBJ2-7; v_gene: TRBV2; CDR3aa: CASSADGSEQYF